Presented here are 32 T cell receptor beta chains from one specimen sequenced in a study of OX40 agonist ivuxolimab in advanced cancers. Sequencing was performed with immunoSEQ multiplex PCR; in TCRdb, only in-frame clones are kept and a portion is missing. The table includes some 80,000 clones, over 75% detected once. The sequencing used CD4+ or CD8+ T cells sorted from blood, collected in a trial of the OX40 agonist ivuxolimab. Every receptor here comes from an adult with an advanced solid tumor such as melanoma, head and neck, liver or kidney cancer.

This clone was found a few times. The chain couples TRBV19 to TRBJ1-5; D gene ambiguous. Trimming left V 7 bases short and J 9 bases short, with 13 bases between. Germline CDR1 is LNHDA and CDR2 is SQIVND (reference sequence). This CDR3 is built from 12 residues. CDR3 region: CASTTPPGPQHF. CDR3 DNA sequence: TGTGCCAGTACCACCCCCCCTGGGCCCCAGCATTTT.

This chain uses TRBV11-2 with TRBJ2-3; 9 bases agree with TRBD1. The CDR3 extends over 16 amino acids. Germline CDR1 and CDR2: SGHAT and FQNNGV. V lost 3 bases, J lost 0 bases, and 4 bases stayed unmatched. CDR3 region: CASSFRTGASTDTQYF. CDR3 DNA: TGTGCCAGCAGCTTCCGGACAGGGGCGAGCACAGATACGCAGTATTTT.

The V call is TRBV14, the J call TRBJ2-4; no clear D gene. Germline assignment: CDR1 SGHDN and CDR2 FVKESK. The CDR3 has 13 residues. V was clipped by 2 bases and J by 3 bases, with 5 bases between them. The CDR3 loop is CASSQHDKNIQYF. The DNA of the CDR3 is TGTGCCAGCAGCCAACATGACAAAAACATTCAGTACTTC.

The genes are TRBV19 and TRBJ1-4; TRBD1 matches 9 bases. The length of the CDR3 is 15 residues. V lost 1 base, J lost 7 bases, and 4 bases stayed unmatched. The germline gives CDR1 LNHDA, CDR2 SQIVND (reference sequence). The CDR3 DNA is TGTGCCAGTAGTATAGGGACAGGGGAGGGTGAAAAACTGTTTTTT. Protein sequence: CASSIGTGEGEKLFF. The whole variable domain, remainder taken from reference TRBV19 and TRBJ1-4, is DGGITQSPKYLFRKEGQNVTLSCEQNLNHDAMYWYRQDPGQGLRLIYYSQIVNDFQKGDIAEGYSVSREKKESFPLTVTSAQKNPTAFYLCASSIGTGEGEKLFFGSGTQLSVL.

The gene calls are TRBV19 and TRBJ2-1; 11 positions agree with TRBD2. Germline CDR1 and CDR2: LNHDA and SQIVND (reference sequence). The V gene end was trimmed by 0 bases and the J gene end by 9 bases; junction bases not matched to a gene: 7. The length of the CDR3 is 16 residues. The CDR3 protein is CASSIDSSGRKGEQFF. CDR3 nucleotides: TGTGCCAGTAGTATAGATTCTAGCGGGAGGAAGGGTGAGCAGTTCTTC.

The J gene is TRBJ2-7, the V gene TRBV5-4; no firm D call. CDR3 length: 16 residues. The V and J ends lost 1 base and 1 base respectively, with 15 bases between them. From germline, CDR1 is SGHNT and CDR2 YYREEE (reference sequence). The chain's CDR3 is CASSLPGTSASYEQYF. For the CDR3, the DNA is TGTGCCAGCAGCTTGCCGGGTACGAGCGCGTCCTACGAGCAGTACTTC.

The rearrangement uses TRBV7-9 and TRBJ2-1; 13 bases match TRBD2. The V segment lost 1 base and the J segment 3 bases; nucleotides outside the gene matches: 9. The CDR3 runs to 19 residues. The germline gives CDR1 SEHNR, CDR2 FQNEAQ (reference sequence). The CDR3 is CASSLGGLAGRENYNEQFF. CDR3 coding DNA: TGTGCCAGCAGCTTAGGGGGACTAGCGGGAAGAGAGAACTACAATGAGCAGTTCTTC. The entire variable domain, with the rest obtained from reference TRBV7-9 and TRBJ2-1, is as follows: DTGVSQNPRHKITKRGQNVTFRCDPISEHNRLYWYRQTLGQGPEFLTYFQNEAQLEKSRLLSDRFSAERPKGSFSTLEIQRTEQGDSAMYLCASSLGGLAGRENYNEQFFGPGTRLTVL.

In its sample, this clone was seen once. This chain connects TRBV4-3 to TRBJ1-1, with D tentatively TRBD1 (6 bases). The germline gives CDR1 LGHNA, CDR2 YSLEER. The CDR3 spans 19 residues. V was cut by 0 bases and J by 6 bases, with 26 bases left in between. Written as DNA, the CDR3 is TGCGCCAGCAGCCAAGATGCGCCAGGGGCCACCGGTTGGGGACCTGAAGCTTTCTTT. It encodes CASSQDAPGATGWGPEAFF.

The rearrangement joins TRBV6-6 to TRBJ2-7; 9 nucleotides align to TRBD2. Germline loops: CDR1 MNHNY, CDR2 SVGAGI (reference sequence). J gave up 1 base and V 7 bases, and 11 bases lay outside the gene matches. The CDR3 covers 16 residues. The CDR3 protein is CASTKAGLAGSYEQYF. The CDR3 region has the DNA TGTGCCAGCACCAAGGCTGGGCTAGCGGGGTCCTACGAGCAGTACTTC.

The chain links TRBV6-4 to TRBJ2-1; D is uncertain. Germline CDR1 is MRHNA and CDR2 is SNTAGT. Trimming cost V 0 bases and J 9 bases, with 12 bases left between them. The CDR3 covers 14 residues. The CDR3 spells CASSDSMLVGEQFF. The CDR3 nucleotides read TGTGCCAGCAGTGACTCGATGTTGGTGGGTGAGCAGTTCTTC.

For the CDR3, the DNA is TGTGCCAGCAGCCCAGGTCCTGCGCAGCAATACGAGCAGTACTTC. Its protein product is CASSPGPAQQYEQYF. The chain carries TRBV7-7 and TRBJ2-7; D gene unclear. The CDR3 is made up of 15 amino acids. Trimming shortened V by 5 bases and J by 4 bases, and 18 bases separated the two germline ends. Germline lookup yields CDR1 SSHAT and CDR2 FNYEAQ (reference sequence).

J is TRBJ2-7 and V is TRBV30, with 9 bases identical to TRBD1. The CDR3 totals 15 residues. Germline CDR1 GTSNPN, CDR2 SVGIG (reference sequence). Germline trimming cut 5 bases from V and 3 bases from J; bases unmatched to any gene: 11. CDR3 in amino acids: CAWGRPGTGSYEQYF. CDR3 DNA: TGTGCCTGGGGTAGACCCGGGACAGGGAGCTACGAGCAGTACTTC.

V is TRBV7-7 and J is TRBJ2-5, with 13 bases matching TRBD2. The length of the CDR3 is 16 residues. V lost 5 bases to trimming and J lost 4 bases; unmatched junction nucleotides: 7. In germline, CDR1 is SSHAT, CDR2 FNYEAQ (reference sequence). The CDR3 loop is CASSHGLAGVAETQYF. The CDR3 bases are TGTGCCAGCAGCCATGGACTAGCGGGAGTGGCAGAGACCCAGTACTTC.

On this clone itself: Other DNA sequences of this sample code for an identical CDR3. This chain's CDR3 is CASSLSSGSTDTQYF. As DNA, the CDR3 is TGCGCCAGCAGCTTATCTAGCGGGAGCACAGATACGCAGTATTTT. V and J are TRBV5-1 and TRBJ2-3, with 8 bases aligning to TRBD2. Germline loops: CDR1 SGHRS, CDR2 YFSETQ. Trimming removed 2 bases from V and 0 bases from J; junction bases left unmatched: 2. This CDR3 spans 15 amino acids.

The V and J genes are TRBV5-1 and TRBJ1-3, with D possibly matching TRBD1 (5 bases). Germline CDR1 reads SGHRS; CDR2 reads YFSETQ. This CDR3 has 16 residues. Trimming removed 5 bases from V and 1 base from J, with 16 bases in between. The CDR3 protein is CASSRDGVLSGNTIYF. CDR3 coding DNA: TGCGCCAGCAGTCGGGACGGAGTTCTGTCTGGAAACACCATATATTTT.

This chain connects TRBV19 to TRBJ2-2, with unresolved D. The V and J ends lost 3 bases and 4 bases respectively, with 9 bases between them. CDR1 and CDR2 from the germline V gene are LNHDA and SQIVND (reference sequence). The CDR3 has 14 amino acids. The CDR3 DNA sequence: TGTGCCAGTAGTATCGCGCAGACCACCGGGGAGCTGTTTTTT. The encoded protein is CASSIAQTTGELFF.

This sequence joins TRBV9 and TRBJ2-7; 7 bases align to TRBD1. V was clipped by 3 bases and J by 2 bases; unmatched bases: 8. This CDR3 has 15 residues. Germline lookup yields CDR1 SGDLS and CDR2 YYNGEE. CDR3 residues: CASSATPTGTYEQYF. The CDR3 region has the DNA TGTGCCAGCAGCGCCACCCCGACAGGGACCTACGAGCAGTACTTC.

J is TRBJ1-1 and V is TRBV10-3; no clear D gene. This CDR3 is 14 amino acids long. The germline CDR1 and CDR2 sequences are ENHRY and SYGVKD. The V end lost 4 bases, the J end lost 1 base, and 10 bases lay between the germline ends. CDR3 loop: CAISVEGTNTEAFF. CDR3 in DNA: TGTGCCATCAGTGTTGAGGGAACGAACACTGAAGCTTTCTTT.

The chain is built from TRBV5-1 and TRBJ2-7; weak D call: TRBD2 (6 bases). Germline assignment: CDR1 SGHRS and CDR2 YFSETQ. V was clipped by 6 bases and J by 5 bases, with 18 bases between them. The CDR3 sequence is 14 residues long. The CDR3 spells CASTTLGSGNEQYF. The CDR3 nucleotides read TGCGCCAGCACCACCCTCGGGAGTGGCAACGAGCAGTACTTC.

V and J are TRBV6-1 and TRBJ2-5; tentative D call: TRBD2 (5 bases). The CDR3 runs 13 residues. Trimming took 6 bases from V and 5 from J, leaving 13 bases between them. The germline gives CDR1 MNHNS, CDR2 SASEGT. The CDR3 DNA follows: TGTGCCAGCAGCACCTTCGGCGGGGAGACCCAGTACTTC. It is translated as CASSTFGGETQYF.

The sample holds a few counts of this clone. The rearrangement uses TRBV7-2 and TRBJ2-1, with 9 nucleotides matching TRBD1. V shed 3 bases, J shed 9 bases, and the junction held 3 bases outside the gene matches. CDR3 length: 13 amino acids. Per the germline V gene, CDR1 is SGHTA and CDR2 is FQGNSA. The CDR3 region has the DNA TGTGCCAGCAGCTTGGACAGGGGAGGTGAGCAGTTCTTC. Translating gives CASSLDRGGEQFF.

The rearrangement uses TRBV9 and TRBJ2-3; D is ambiguous. CDR3 length: 16 amino acids. Germline V gene data show CDR1 as SGDLS and CDR2 as YYNGEE. The V and J ends lost 4 bases and 1 base respectively, with 16 bases between them. For the CDR3, the DNA is TGTGCCAGCAGCACGAGTGGGGTTTACGGCACAGATACGCAGTATTTT. Protein sequence: CASSTSGVYGTDTQYF.

J is TRBJ1-6 and V is TRBV30, with a weak D call TRBD1 (5 bases). Germline V gene lookup returns CDR1 GTSNPN and CDR2 SVGIG (reference sequence). V was clipped by 2 bases and J by 5 bases, with 10 bases between them. The CDR3 is 14 residues long. Here the CDR3 DNA reads TGTGCCTGGAGTAGAGGGGTCGATAATTCACCCCTCCACTTT. Amino acid sequence: CAWSRGVDNSPLHF.

V and J are TRBV9 and TRBJ2-3, with D possibly TRBD2 on 5 matching bases. Germline V gene data show CDR1 as SGDLS and CDR2 as YYNGEE. This CDR3 has 14 amino acids. V lost 3 bases to trimming and J lost 0 bases, with 8 bases between them. CDR3 loop: CASSARGSTDTQYF. The CDR3 region has the DNA TGTGCCAGCAGCGCCAGAGGGAGCACAGATACGCAGTATTTT.

The count of this clone is one. The same CDR3 also results from other DNA sequences found in this sample. The J gene is TRBJ2-6, the V gene TRBV30; D uncertain. Trimming stripped 0 bases from V and 1 base from J, with 7 bases between. Germline V gene sequence: CDR1 GTSNPN, CDR2 SVGIG (reference sequence). CDR3 length: 15 amino acids. CDR3 sequence (DNA): TGTGCCTGGAGTGTCTGGGGATCTGGGGCCAACGTCCTGACTTTC. This encodes CAWSVWGSGANVLTF.

V usage is TRBV18 and J usage is TRBJ2-1, with 10 nucleotides matching TRBD2. This CDR3 region has 15 residues. Trimming took 5 bases from V and 5 from J; bases not matched to a gene: 6. Germline lookup yields CDR1 KGHSH and CDR2 LQKENI. The CDR3 DNA follows: TGTGCCAGCTCATCGCGGGGACTAGCGAACAATGAGCAGTTCTTC. Its protein is CASSSRGLANNEQFF.

The gene calls are TRBV6-6 and TRBJ2-7; TRBD2 is a possible D gene (6 bases). Per germline, CDR1 MNHNY and CDR2 SVGAGI (reference sequence). V lost 4 bases and J lost 6, with 22 bases in between. The CDR3 has 16 amino acids. The CDR3 bases are TGTGCCAGCAGTTCCGACTGGGGACTCGGCAGCCGCGAGCAGTACTTC. Encoded protein: CASSSDWGLGSREQYF.

The chain carries TRBV15 and TRBJ1-1; D unclear. CDR1 and CDR2 (germline): LNHNV, YYDKDF (reference sequence). The length of the CDR3 is 14 residues. V was pared by 0 bases and J by 3 bases, with 8 bases between. CDR3 sequence (DNA): TGTGCCACCAGCAGAGATAATTTGGACACTGAAGCTTTCTTT. The encoded protein is CATSRDNLDTEAFF.

This clone has only a few counts. The chain combines TRBV30 with TRBJ1-1; no clear D. The CDR3 runs to 13 residues. V lost 4 bases and J lost 5, with 14 bases in between. Germline values: CDR1 GTSNPN, CDR2 SVGIG (reference sequence). CDR3 in amino acids: CAWMISDDTEAFF. The CDR3 DNA reads as TGTGCCTGGATGATTTCGGACGATACTGAAGCTTTCTTT.

The rearrangement links TRBV4-3 to TRBJ2-3, with TRBD2 matching 9 bases. The CDR3 has 16 residues. Per germline, CDR1 LGHNA and CDR2 YSLEER. J lost 4 bases, V lost 1 base, and 6 bases had no gene match. CDR3 sequence (DNA): TGCGCCAGCAGCCAAGCCTTCGCGGGAGGGCCAGATACGCAGTATTTT. This gives the protein CASSQAFAGGPDTQYF.

The rearrangement links TRBV27 to TRBJ1-2, with D hard to call. Germline lookup yields CDR1 MNHEY and CDR2 SMNVEV (reference sequence). The germline V and J ends were trimmed by 3 bases and 5 bases, with 10 bases remaining between them. The CDR3 has 13 residues. The CDR3 loop is CASSLVGSYGYTF. The CDR3, as DNA: TGTGCCAGCAGTTTGGTGGGGAGTTATGGCTACACCTTC.

The CDR3 region has the DNA TGTGCTAGTGGTTTGAGGGGGCAGGCAACTAATGAAAAACTGTTTTTT. This sequence encodes CASGLRGQATNEKLFF. This chain uses TRBV12-5 with TRBJ1-4; TRBD1 agrees at 7 bases. CDR1 is LGHNT, CDR2 FRNRAP, per germline. Trimming cost V 2 bases and J 0 bases; bases outside gene matches: 3. The CDR3 loop spans 16 amino acids.